Listed below are T cell receptor beta chains from one sample, sequenced in a study of response to subunit inactivated influenza vaccine. TCRdb used MiXCR to reprocess the RT-PCR reads, holding one entry per CDR3 protein. This table has fewer than 600,000 distinct CDR3 sequences, 6% to 9% appearing once. Sequencing used PBMCs from blood, obtained around 25 months after vaccination. The receptors here all came from a man aged 50-75 years who received an inactivated influenza vaccine. CDR3s include the opening cysteine and the closing phenylalanine or tryptophan. A D gene is named only where the DNA matches it firmly. The listing skips clone size in some rows; elsewhere it reads once, few, many or a size class.

TRBV7-9	NA	NA	TRBJ1-1	TGTGCCAGCGGGGTTGAGGCAGCTTTCTTT	CASGVEAAFF
TRBV5-6	NA	TRBD1	TRBJ2-7	TGTGCCAGCAGCTTATTCCCCGGGACAGGGGGGAACTACGAGCAGTACTTC	CASSLFPGTGGNYEQYF
TRBV5-6	few	NA	TRBJ2-3	TGTGCCAGCAGCTGGGGGCTCGTGCGGGCAGATACGCAGTATTTT	CASSWGLVRADTQYF
TRBV20-1	NA	TRBD2	TRBJ2-3	TGCAGTGCTAGAGGCGGGCTAGCGGGCCCCCTAGTTGACACAGATACGCAGTATTTT	CSARGGLAGPLVDTDTQYF
TRBV6-6	many	NA	TRBJ2-3	TGTGCCAGCAGTTACTCGGCCATAGATACGCAGTATTTT	CASSYSAIDTQYF
TRBV20-1	few	TRBD2	TRBJ2-3	TGCTCCGGGGACTACGCTAGCACAGATACGCAGTATTTT	CSGDYASTDTQYF
TRBV4-2	many	TRBD1	TRBJ1-2	TGTGCCAGCAGCCAAGATAGCGGGACAGGGAACGGCGGCTACACCTTC	CASSQDSGTGNGGYTF
TRBV5-1	many	NA	TRBJ1-6	TGCGCCAGCAGCTTGGACAGGGCTCATTCACCCCTCCACTTT	CASSLDRAHSPLHF
TRBV27	few	NA	TRBJ2-7	TGTGCCAGCAGTTTACAGAGGGGCTCCTACGAGCAGTACTTC	CASSLQRGSYEQYF
TRBV5-1	NA	NA	TRBJ2-7	TGCGCCAGCAGCTTGGTAGGGGTCAATCCCTACGAGCAGTACTTC	CASSLVGVNPYEQYF
TRBV9	many	TRBD1	TRBJ2-7	TGTGCCAGCAGCGCGAAAGGGACAGTTCACTGCGAGCAGTACTTC	CASSAKGTVHCEQYF
TRBV18	NA	NA	TRBJ1-2	TGTGCCAGCTCACCAAAGGGCCCCAACTCTGGCTACACCTTC	CASSPKGPNSGYTF
TRBV2	NA	NA	TRBJ2-6	TGTGCCAGCGGGGGGGACAGGCCGTACTCTGGGGCCAACGTCCTGACTTTC	CASGGDRPYSGANVLTF
TRBV5-1	few	NA	TRBJ2-3	TGCGCCAGCAGCTTGGCCGGCCAGGCCTCTAGCACAGATACGCAGTATTTT	CASSLAGQASSTDTQYF
TRBV7-2	few	TRBD2	TRBJ2-7	TGTGCCAGCAGCTTATACCCGGGGGGACTCTACGAGCAGTACTTC	CASSLYPGGLYEQYF
TRBV4-3	NA	NA	TRBJ2-2	TGCGCCAGCAGCCAAGGAGTCGACACCGGGGAGCTGTTTTTT	CASSQGVDTGELFF
TRBV11-2	NA	TRBD1	TRBJ2-7	TGTGCCAGCAGTTCTCCCCTCCGGGACAGAAACTACGAGCAGTACTTC	CASSSPLRDRNYEQYF
TRBV29-1	few	TRBD2	TRBJ2-1	TGCAGCGTTGCCGGACTAGCGGGAGGGGCATACAATGAGCAGTTCTTC	CSVAGLAGGAYNEQFF
TRBV2	NA	TRBD1	TRBJ1-6	TGTGCCAGCAGGACCGGGACAGGGTCTAATTCACCCCTCCACTTT	CASRTGTGSNSPLHF
TRBV6-6	few	TRBD1	TRBJ2-1	TGTGCCAGCAGGACACAGGGGAATGAGCAGTTCTTC	CASRTQGNEQFF
TRBV20-1	few	TRBD2	TRBJ2-2	TGCAGTGCTGGACCCGGGACTAGAGACACCGGGGAGCTGTTTTTT	CSAGPGTRDTGELFF
TRBV4-3	many	NA	TRBJ2-3	TGCGCCAGCAGCCAAGGGGCCCATACCCTCACAGATACGCAGTATTTT	CASSQGAHTLTDTQYF
TRBV7-2	many	NA	TRBJ1-6	TGTGCCAGCAGCCAGCAGGGGTTTAATTCACCCCTCCACTTT	CASSQQGFNSPLHF
TRBV10-3	many	NA	TRBJ2-7	TGTGCCATCACTACAGGGTCCTACGAGCAGTACTTC	CAITTGSYEQYF
TRBV7-3	few	NA	TRBJ1-3	TGTGCCAGCAGCCGGGCTTACGGCGACACCATATATTTT	CASSRAYGDTIYF